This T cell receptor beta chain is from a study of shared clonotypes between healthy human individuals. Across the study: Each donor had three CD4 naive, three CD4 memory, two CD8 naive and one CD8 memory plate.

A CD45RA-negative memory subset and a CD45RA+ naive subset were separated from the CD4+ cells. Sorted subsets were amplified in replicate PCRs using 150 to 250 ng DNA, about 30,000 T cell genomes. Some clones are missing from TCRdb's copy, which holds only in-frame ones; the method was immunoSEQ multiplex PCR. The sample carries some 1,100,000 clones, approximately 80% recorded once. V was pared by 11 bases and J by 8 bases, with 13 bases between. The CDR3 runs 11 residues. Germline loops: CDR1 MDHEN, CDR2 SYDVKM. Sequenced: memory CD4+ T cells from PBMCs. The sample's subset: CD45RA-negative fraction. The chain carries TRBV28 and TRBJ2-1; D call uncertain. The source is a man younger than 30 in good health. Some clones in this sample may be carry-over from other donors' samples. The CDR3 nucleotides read TGTGCCGCGGACCCGTCGGATGAGCAGTTCTTC. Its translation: CAADPSDEQFF.